In this sample, the clone carrying this T cell receptor beta chain turned up a few times. As yet, its antigen is unknown. Germline V gene sequence: CDR1 SGHTA, CDR2 FQGNSA. V gave up 3 bases and J gave up 8 bases, with 22 bases separating them. CDR3 length: 16 amino acids. A second PCR, run for roughly 7 to 12 cycles, used a sample-barcoded 5' primer plus a J-beta primer mix. MiXCR, run by TCRdb on the 5' RACE reads, gives a single entry per CDR3 protein. This repertoire shows under 1,100,000 distinct CDR3 sequences, 20% to 25% found once; its top ten account for around 0.75%. This sample was included in a study of blood T cells in healthy people across ages. The study's findings and limits: CMV status of donors was unknown, possibly confounding expanded clonotype changes.

The same sample was also studied in work on T cells of mothers and their children.

The sample consisted of blood. V gene TRBV7-2 combines with J gene TRBJ1-2; D is undetermined. The receptor comes from a girl aged 2 to 9 in good health. In DNA, the CDR3 is TGTGCCAGCAGCTTCCGGTCACCCACCAACCCTCTCGGCTACACCTTC. Its translation: CASSFRSPTNPLGYTF. The variable domain in full, with the rest retrieved from reference TRBV7-2 and TRBJ1-2, is GAGVSQSPSNKVTEKGKDVELRCDPISGHTALYWYRQSLGQGLEFLIYFQGNSAPDKSGLPSDRFSAERTGGSVSTLTIQRTQQEDSAVYLCASSFRSPTNPLGYTFGSGTRLTVV.